This paragraph reports one T cell receptor (beta chain). Its antigen is not identified. Trimming removed 1 base at V and 4 bases at J, with 10 bases between. The CDR3 contains 14 residues. CDR1 and CDR2 (germline): SEHNR, FQNEAQ (reference sequence). The data belong to a study of Ad26.COV2.S vaccination and SARS-CoV-2 variants. The overall study: The authors gave Ad26.COV2.S intramuscularly, either once or twice 56 days apart.

Treatment described: some 20 received Ad26.COV2.S at low or high dose, single or two shots; several received placebo; per-sample allocation not given. Material that was analyzed had been drawn on day 63 after the first vaccine or placebo injection. Study-wide points: Spike-specific TCR breadth ran higher among vaccine recipients than placebo recipients.

Sequencing used immunoSEQ multiplex PCR; TCRdb keeps in-frame clones, though not all of them. The table has some 410,000 clones, about 92% seen once. This receptor was identified in a person aged 18-60 years who received the Ad26.COV2.S COVID-19 vaccine or a placebo. The chain is built from TRBV7-9 and TRBJ1-2; D unclear. The sample was peripheral blood, taken in a trial of Ad26.COV2.S vaccine versus placebo. CDR3 protein: CASSLEQPVYGYTF. CDR3 nucleotide sequence: TGTGCCAGCAGCTTAGAGCAACCTGTCTATGGCTACACCTTC.